A single sample is the source of the 21 T cell receptor beta chains below, sequenced in a study of blood T cell repertoires in COVID-19. The data were produced by immunoSEQ multiplex PCR, yet TCRdb's version contains in-frame clones alone and is incomplete. The data contain roughly 110,000 clones, roughly 76% of them seen just once; the ten biggest clones take up 8.5% to 12%. Sequencing was done on a sample of peripheral blood. Source of these receptors: a human donor in a cohort sampled during active COVID-19.

The gene calls are TRBV11-2 and TRBJ2-1; D is ambiguous. From germline, CDR1 is SGHAT and CDR2 FQNNGV. This CDR3 has 15 amino acids. V shed 5 bases and J shed 6 bases, with 17 bases lying between them. The CDR3 protein is CASSLAASSPNEQFF. The CDR3 nucleotides are TGTGCCAGCAGCCTGGCGGCATCATCCCCCAATGAGCAGTTCTTC. Combining the CDR3 with reference TRBV11-2 and TRBJ2-1 gives the whole variable domain EAGVAQSPRYKIIEKRQSVAFWCNPISGHATLYWYQQILGQGPKLLIQFQNNGVVDDSQLPKDRFSAERLKGVDSTLKIQPAKLEDSAVYLCASSLAASSPNEQFFGPGTRLTVL.

The rearrangement links TRBV5-1 to TRBJ1-6; TRBD1 matches at 10 bases. The germline gives CDR1 SGHRS, CDR2 YFSETQ. V gave up 4 bases and J gave up 7 bases; unmatched junction bases: 11. The CDR3 length is 17 residues. CDR3: CASSPGQGVGPNSPLHF. In nucleotides, the CDR3 is TGCGCCAGCAGCCCAGGACAGGGGGTGGGGCCCAATTCACCCCTCCACTTT.

The chain couples TRBV3-1 (or the pseudogene TRBV3-2) to TRBJ2-7; 7 nucleotides align to TRBD2. V was pared by 1 base and J by 3 bases, with 6 bases of the junction left unmatched. The CDR3 runs to 15 residues. CDR1 LGHDT and CDR2 YNNKEL come from the germline V gene (reference sequence). As DNA, the CDR3 is TGTGCCAGCAGCCAAGGGAGCGGGATAATCTACGAGCAGTACTTC. This gives the protein CASSQGSGIIYEQYF.

The J gene is TRBJ2-3, the V gene TRBV24-1, with 8 bases fitting TRBD2. The CDR3 runs to 16 residues. Unmatched junction bases numbered 4, after V lost 2 bases and J lost 1 base. Germline loops: CDR1 KGHDR, CDR2 SFDVKD. CDR3 coding DNA: TGTGCCACCAGTGATTGGGCAGCGGGAGGCACAGATACGCAGTATTTT. This translates into CATSDWAAGGTDTQYF.

The chain combines TRBV9 with TRBJ2-3, with TRBD1 matching 7 bases. Germline CDR1 and CDR2: SGDLS and YYNGEE. Trimming at V came to 4 bases and at J to 6 bases, leaving 8 bases not matched to a gene. There are 14 residues in the CDR3. This chain's CDR3 is CASSTRDRSDTQYF. The CDR3 nucleotides are TGTGCCAGCAGCACCCGGGACAGATCGGATACGCAGTATTTT.

This sequence joins TRBV7-2 and TRBJ2-2; D is uncertain. The CDR3 loop spans 16 amino acids. Deletions cut 3 bases from V and 3 bases from J, with 14 bases between. CDR1 and CDR2 from the germline V gene are SGHTA and FQGNSA. In DNA, the CDR3 is TGTGCCAGCAGCTTTTTTATTGGCCGGGACACCGGGGAGCTGTTTTTT. This gives the protein CASSFFIGRDTGELFF.

This sequence joins TRBV15 and TRBJ2-7; tentative D call: TRBD1 (5 bases). The CDR3 runs 13 residues. V was cut by 0 bases and J by 4 bases, with 7 bases left in between. CDR1 LNHNV and CDR2 YYDKDF come from the germline V gene (reference sequence). CDR3 in DNA: TGTGCCACCAGCAGAGATAGACAGTACGAGCAGTACTTC. The encoded protein is CATSRDRQYEQYF.

The chain carries TRBV18 and TRBJ2-7; no firm D call. CDR1 is KGHSH, CDR2 LQKENI, per germline. The CDR3 sequence is 15 residues long. V was clipped by 5 bases and J by 2 bases, with 16 bases between them. For the CDR3, the DNA is TGTGCCAGCTCAGAGACACCATCAAGAACCTACGAGCAGTACTTC. Its protein product is CASSETPSRTYEQYF.

J is TRBJ1-2 and V is TRBV30; D perhaps matches TRBD1 (6 bases). CDR1 is GTSNPN, CDR2 SVGIG, per germline (reference sequence). The CDR3 covers 12 residues. Trimming shortened V by 3 bases and J by 7 bases, and 12 bases separated the two germline ends. This chain's CDR3 is CAWSLTGFGYTF. The CDR3 region has the DNA TGTGCCTGGAGCTTAACAGGGTTTGGCTACACCTTC. The full variable domain, with the rest looked up from reference TRBV30 and TRBJ1-2, is SQTIHQWPATLVQPVGSPLSLECTVEGTSNPNLYWYRQAAGRGLQLLFYSVGIGQISSEVPQNLSASRPQDRQFILSSKKLLLSDSGFYLCAWSLTGFGYTFGSGTRLTVV.

This chain joins TRBV6-5 and TRBJ1-4; 7 positions agree with TRBD1. This CDR3 comprises 16 residues. V lost 4 bases, J lost 3 bases, and 8 bases stayed unmatched. Germline V gives CDR1 MNHEY, CDR2 SVGAGI. The CDR3 region is CASSSARGRSNEKLFF. The CDR3 DNA reads TGTGCCAGCAGTTCCGCCAGGGGGAGGTCTAATGAAAAACTGTTTTTT.

V and J are TRBV23-1 and TRBJ1-6, with TRBD1 as a possible D gene (6 bases). TRBV23-1 carries the ORF label, with uncertain function. Trimming removed 6 bases at V and 0 bases at J, with 9 bases between. This CDR3 contains 15 residues. In DNA form, the CDR3 reads TGCGCCAGCAGCTACAGGGTCTCCTATAATTCACCCCTCCACTTT. Encoded protein: CASSYRVSYNSPLHF.

This clone was seen a few times. The rearrangement links TRBV9 to TRBJ2-7; TRBD2 matches at 8 bases. V lost 4 bases, J lost 6 bases, and 9 bases stayed unmatched. Looked up from germline, CDR1 is SGDLS and CDR2 is YYNGEE. This CDR3 has 14 residues. CDR3 DNA: TGTGCCAGCAGCTCGACGGGACTAGGTTCCGAGCAGTACTTC. This translates into CASSSTGLGSEQYF.

The chain combines TRBV11-3 with TRBJ2-5; 7 bases are shared with TRBD1. The V segment lost 5 bases and the J segment 7 bases; nucleotides outside the gene matches: 7. CDR3 length: 13 amino acids. CDR1 is SGHNT and CDR2 is YENEEA in the germline V gene. The CDR3 protein is CASSKGAERTQYF. The DNA for the CDR3 is TGTGCCAGCAGCAAGGGGGCAGAAAGGACCCAGTACTTC.

The CDR3 sequence is CASSYPGVRETQYF. CDR3 sequence (DNA): TGTGCCAGCAGTTACCCAGGGGTCAGGGAGACCCAGTACTTC. The chain employs TRBV6-5 and TRBJ2-5, with D possibly TRBD1 on 6 matching bases. Trimming removed 2 bases from V and 5 bases from J, with 12 bases in between. The CDR3 has 14 residues. Looked up from germline, CDR1 is MNHEY and CDR2 is SVGAGI.

This chain uses TRBV5-4 with TRBJ2-7; 7 bases are a match to TRBD1. CDR3 size: 14 residues. V lost 4 bases and J lost 7; bases outside the gene matches: 11. Germline assignment: CDR1 SGHNT and CDR2 YYREEE (reference sequence). CDR3 nucleotides: TGTGCCAGCAGCGAACAGGGGCCATATAGGGAGCAGTACTTC. The encoded protein is CASSEQGPYREQYF.

The chain employs TRBV9 and TRBJ2-2, with 10 bases matching TRBD1. The germline V gene has CDR1 SGDLS and CDR2 YYNGEE. The J segment lost 8 bases and the V segment lost 2 bases, leaving 12 bases of the junction unmatched. This CDR3 has 17 amino acids. CDR3 sequence: CASSVLDRQGALGELFF. The CDR3 DNA is TGTGCCAGCAGCGTCTTAGACCGACAGGGGGCTTTGGGGGAGCTGTTTTTT.

The CDR3 nucleotides are TGTGCCAGCAGCCGTGGAAACACCATATATTTT. Translation: CASSRGNTIYF. The V gene is TRBV7-9, the J gene TRBJ1-3; D is uncertain. Trimming took 5 bases from V and 3 from J, leaving 2 bases between them. The CDR3 length is 11 residues. Germline lookup yields CDR1 SEHNR and CDR2 FQNEAQ (reference sequence).

This chain uses TRBV7-8 with TRBJ1-1, with D unresolved. The germline CDR1 and CDR2 sequences are SGHVS and FQNEAQ. V was clipped by 1 base and J by 0 bases, with 12 bases between them. CDR3 length: 16 amino acids. The CDR3 protein is CASSLESRGMNTEAFF. CDR3 nucleotides: TGTGCCAGCAGCTTAGAGTCTCGGGGAATGAACACTGAAGCTTTCTTT. Based on the CDR3 plus reference TRBV7-8 and TRBJ1-1, the full variable domain is GAGVSQSPRYKVAKRGQDVALRCDPISGHVSLFWYQQALGQGPEFLTYFQNEAQLDKSGLPSDRFFAERPEGSVSTLKIQRTQQEDSAVYLCASSLESRGMNTEAFFGQGTRLTVV.

The rearrangement uses TRBV25-1 and TRBJ2-2; 9 nucleotides agree with TRBD1. This CDR3 is 17 amino acids long. Germline V CDR1 and CDR2: MGHDK, SYGVNS. The V gene end was trimmed by 2 bases and the J gene end by 7 bases; junction bases not matched to a gene: 11. The CDR3 loop is CASSEKGTGMSNGELFF. The DNA for the CDR3 is TGTGCCAGCAGTGAAAAAGGGACAGGGATGTCCAACGGGGAGCTGTTTTTT.

This clone occurred a few times. The V call is TRBV28, the J call TRBJ1-1; 7 bases are shared with TRBD1. The V and J ends lost 4 bases and 1 base, in that order; junction bases with no gene match: 9. The germline CDR1 and CDR2 sequences are MDHEN and SYDVKM. The length of the CDR3 is 16 residues. The CDR3 region has the DNA TGTGCCAGCAGTTCTATTAGACAGGGTGGGAACACTGAAGCTTTCTTT. This translates into CASSSIRQGGNTEAFF.

This clone showed up just a few times. The V call is TRBV6-5, the J call TRBJ2-7; the D gene is possibly TRBD1 (5 bases). With 6 bases removed from V and 4 bases from J, the gap between germline ends came to 7 bases. The CDR3 is 11 residues long. Looked up from germline, CDR1 is MNHEY and CDR2 is SVGAGI. CDR3 nucleotides: TGTGCCAGCAGATCAGGGTACGAGCAGTACTTC. Amino acid sequence: CASRSGYEQYF.